This TCR beta chain was observed in a study of T cell repertoires in cytomegalovirus infection. Notes on the study in general: The response measured ex vivo was dominated by TCR beta clonotypes (HLA-C-restricted and CMV-specific).

TCRdb passed the reads through MiXCR, listing each CDR3 protein once. The table shows about 360,000 distinct CDR3 sequences, with 15% to 20% occurring only once. The germline V gene has CDR1 SNHLY and CDR2 FYNNEI. J lost 6 bases, V lost 1 base, and 9 bases had no gene match. The CDR3 has 16 amino acids. Worth noting for this clonotype: Its specificity is not known.

The rearrangement uses TRBV2 and TRBJ2-7; 10 bases fit TRBD1. The specimen was PBMCs. The sequence was collected from a human donor in good health (CMV status not recorded). Some clones in this sample may be carry-over from other donors' samples. The DNA of the CDR3 is TGTGCCAGCAGTGAAGTCCTCGGGACAGGGGAGACCGAGCAGTACTTC. Translating it yields CASSEVLGTGETEQYF.